Below are 8 T cell receptor beta chains sequenced from a single sample in a study of blood T cell repertoires in COVID-19. Only in-frame clones appear in the TCRdb table, and some are missing; sequencing was by immunoSEQ multiplex PCR. This sample yields 150,000 or so clones, of which roughly 87% are seen a single time; approximately 3.7% belongs to the top ten. Sequencing used PBMCs or T cells enriched from blood (not recorded which). These receptors were obtained from a middle-aged woman who had been exposed to COVID-19.

The chain links TRBV7-9 to TRBJ1-6; 7 bases align to TRBD1. V gave up 4 bases and J gave up 7 bases; unmatched junction bases: 4. From germline, CDR1 is SEHNR and CDR2 FQNEAQ (reference sequence). This CDR3 is built from 14 residues. The CDR3 DNA sequence: TGTGCCAGCAGCTCCGACAGGGAAAATTCACCCCTCCACTTT. Amino acids: CASSSDRENSPLHF.

The V call is TRBV29-1, the J call TRBJ2-5, with 10 nucleotides matching TRBD2. The CDR3 loop spans 13 amino acids. V lost 4 bases to trimming and J lost 4 bases; unmatched junction nucleotides: 3. The V gene's germline CDR1 is SQVTM and CDR2 ANQGSEA. CDR3 nucleotides: TGCAGCGTTGGCCGACTAGCGGGAGAGACCCAGTACTTC. Its protein is CSVGRLAGETQYF.

The CDR3 loop is CASSNRGGSNQPQHF. In nucleotides, the CDR3 is TGTGCCAGCAGCAACCGGGGAGGTAGCAATCAGCCCCAGCATTTT. J is TRBJ1-5 and V is TRBV5-6; D is undetermined. V was trimmed by 4 bases and J by 0 bases, leaving 11 bases between them. Germline V CDR1 and CDR2: SGHDT, YYEEEE. The CDR3 is 15 amino acids.

This chain links TRBV27 with TRBJ1-2; tentatively, D is TRBD1 (5 bases). The germline V gene encodes CDR1 MNHEY and CDR2 SMNVEV (reference sequence). The CDR3 spans 13 residues. V shed 6 bases and J shed 2 bases, with 10 bases lying between them. The CDR3 DNA sequence: TGTGCCAGCAGCCTGAGACAGAACTATGGCTACACCTTC. Translating gives CASSLRQNYGYTF.

This clone was detected only a few times. V and J are TRBV25-1 and TRBJ2-7; 11 nucleotides match TRBD2. This CDR3 is 11 amino acids long. Germline CDR1 MGHDK, CDR2 SYGVNS. The CDR3 DNA sequence: TGTGCTTCTAGCGGGGGGAGAGTGCAGTACTTC. Protein product: CASSGGRVQYF.

This rearrangement joins TRBV3-1 (or the pseudogene TRBV3-2) to TRBJ1-5; TRBD1 agrees at 8 bases. V was pared by 4 bases and J by 9 bases, with 8 bases of the junction left unmatched. There are 14 residues in the CDR3. Germline V gene lookup returns CDR1 LGHDT and CDR2 YNNKEL (reference sequence). The CDR3 spells CASSPGQGPWPQHF. The DNA of the CDR3 is TGTGCCAGCAGCCCAGGACAGGGTCCATGGCCCCAGCATTTT.

The V gene is TRBV18, the J gene TRBJ2-3; TRBD2 aligns across 7 bases. Germline trimming cut 2 bases from V and 4 bases from J; bases unmatched to any gene: 6. The CDR3 has 15 residues. Per germline, CDR1 KGHSH and CDR2 LQKENI. CDR3 amino acids: CASSPGPGRADTQYF. The CDR3 DNA follows: TGTGCCAGCTCACCAGGGCCAGGGAGGGCAGATACGCAGTATTTT.

Ten or more counts support this clone. V and J are TRBV6-2 or TRBV6-3 and TRBJ2-3; weak D call: TRBD2 (6 bases). The ends were cut back, 4 bases at V and 4 bases at J, with 9 bases in the middle. This CDR3 is 13 amino acids long. Germline V lookup: CDR1 MNHEY, CDR2 SVGEGT. CDR3 in DNA: TGTGCCAGCAGTTTTCGGGAGCCAGATACGCAGTATTTT. Encoded protein: CASSFREPDTQYF.